These 11 T cell receptor beta chains were sequenced from one sample in a study of cytotoxic CD8 clonotypes in ibrutinib-treated CLL (dated by TCRdb to the early 2020s). The library was prepared using the immunoSEQ multiplex PCR assay. TCRdb holds this immuneACCESS table with in-frame rearrangements only. Some clones are missing; in checked studies, unresolved V genes explain under half, and the rest has no known cause. For this sample the table gives roughly 330,000 clones, of which 60% to 80% were detected only once. Of the sample, 5% to 6.5% falls within the top ten clones. The sample consisted of PBMCs, taken after 36 months of ibrutinib treatment. These receptors were collected from a human donor with chronic lymphocytic leukemia.

This clone occurred once. CDR3: CASSLGASGSSEQFF. The CDR3 nucleotides read TGTGCCAGCAGCTTAGGGGCTAGCGGGAGTTCAGAGCAGTTCTTC. The chain links TRBV13 to TRBJ2-1, with 10 bases that match TRBD2. J was trimmed by 10 bases and V by 0 bases; bases with no gene match: 6. The CDR3 has 15 amino acids. CDR1 PRHDT and CDR2 FYEKMQ come from the germline V gene (reference sequence).

The rearrangement uses TRBV28 and TRBJ2-7; 12 nucleotides match TRBD2. V shed 4 bases and J 0 bases; nucleotides not matched to a gene: 4. The CDR3 sequence is 16 residues long. Germline V gives CDR1 MDHEN, CDR2 SYDVKM. CDR3 coding DNA: TGTGCCAGCAGTTCCCTAGCGGGAGGGCCCTCCTACGAGCAGTACTTC. Its translation is CASSSLAGGPSYEQYF.

This sequence joins TRBV9 and TRBJ1-2; 8 nucleotides match TRBD1. The V segment lost 0 bases and the J segment 4 bases; nucleotides outside the gene matches: 8. In germline, CDR1 is SGDLS, CDR2 YYNGEE. The CDR3 is 16 residues long. The CDR3 protein is CASSVAQDRAAYGYTF. The CDR3 region has the DNA TGTGCCAGCAGCGTAGCTCAGGACAGGGCAGCCTATGGCTACACCTTC.

This chain connects TRBV19 to TRBJ1-5, with TRBD1 identical over 10 bases. This CDR3 has 16 residues. Germline V CDR1 and CDR2: LNHDA, SQIVND (reference sequence). Trimming took 4 bases from V and 6 from J; bases not matched to a gene: 9. CDR3 loop: CASSRTRDRGGQPQHF. The CDR3 bases are TGTGCCAGTAGTAGGACACGGGACAGGGGAGGTCAGCCCCAGCATTTT.

The chain links TRBV28 to TRBJ2-7; D might be TRBD1 (5 bases). Germline V gene data show CDR1 as MDHEN and CDR2 as SYDVKM. The CDR3 has 14 amino acids. V lost 3 bases and J lost 5, with 14 bases in between. The CDR3 region is CASSFPQDSDEQYF. Here the CDR3 DNA reads TGTGCCAGCAGTTTCCCACAGGATTCCGACGAGCAGTACTTC.

CDR3 amino acids: CASSLRRDSYEQYF. The CDR3 nucleotides are TGTGCCAGCAGTTTAAGGCGGGACTCCTACGAGCAGTACTTC. The V call is TRBV27, the J call TRBJ2-7; weak D call: TRBD2 (6 bases). V was trimmed by 2 bases and J by 0 bases, leaving 8 bases between them. The CDR3 runs 14 residues. CDR1 and CDR2 from the germline V gene are MNHEY and SMNVEV (reference sequence).

The chain couples TRBV29-1 to TRBJ2-2; D is possibly TRBD1 (6 bases). The length of the CDR3 is 14 residues. The germline CDR1 and CDR2 sequences are SQVTM and ANQGSEA. The V gene lost 6 bases and the J gene lost 1 base, with 12 bases spanning the gap. In nucleotides, the CDR3 is TGCAGCGTAATACGGGACATGAACACCGGGGAGCTGTTTTTT. It codes for CSVIRDMNTGELFF.

This clone was detected a few times. J is TRBJ1-4 and V is TRBV5-1; TRBD1 might be the D (5 bases). V was trimmed by 0 bases and J by 8 bases, leaving 20 bases between them. Germline V lookup: CDR1 SGHRS, CDR2 YFSETQ. This CDR3 is 17 amino acids long. Here the CDR3 DNA reads TGCGCCAGCAGCTTGGGGGCAGGGAATTCGGTGAGGGAAAAACTGTTTTTT. The encoded protein is CASSLGAGNSVREKLFF.

The chain combines TRBV9 with TRBJ2-2; the D gene is possibly TRBD1 (5 bases). Germline values: CDR1 SGDLS, CDR2 YYNGEE. CDR3 length: 15 amino acids. The germline V and J ends were trimmed by 0 bases and 3 bases, with 9 bases remaining between them. As DNA, the CDR3 is TGTGCCAGCAGCGTAGCTCCACAGGACACCGGGGAGCTGTTTTTT. Amino acids: CASSVAPQDTGELFF.

A single count supports this clone. The gene calls are TRBV11-3 and TRBJ1-1; no reliable D call. This CDR3 region has 13 residues. The germline V and J ends were trimmed by 6 bases and 2 bases, with 10 bases remaining between them. Germline assignment: CDR1 SGHNT and CDR2 YENEEA. The CDR3 protein is CASSSGSNTEAFF. Here the CDR3 DNA reads TGTGCCAGCAGTTCCGGGAGCAACACTGAAGCTTTCTTT.

This clone was observed a few times. The V gene is TRBV5-1, the J gene TRBJ1-2, with 10 bases fitting TRBD1. Germline V gene data show CDR1 as SGHRS and CDR2 as YFSETQ. The CDR3 consists of 14 residues. V was pared by 0 bases and J by 4 bases, with 0 bases of the junction left unmatched. CDR3 sequence: CASSLGQGAYGYTF. CDR3 nucleotide sequence: TGCGCCAGCAGCTTGGGACAGGGGGCCTATGGCTACACCTTC. The variable domain in full, completed from reference TRBV5-1 and TRBJ1-2, reads KAGVTQTPRYLIKTRGQQVTLSCSPISGHRSVSWYQQTPGQGLQFLFEYFSETQRNKGNFPGRFSGRQFSNSRSEMNVSTLELGDSALYLCASSLGQGAYGYTFGSGTRLTVV.